This T cell receptor (beta chain) is from a study of cytomegalovirus exposure and HLA in healthy donors. This clone was counted ten times or more. Clones were read by immunoSEQ multiplex PCR, and TCRdb kept only the in-frame ones, dropping some. The sample consists of approximately 200,000 clones, approximately 78% of them appearing once. The V end was cut by 3 bases, the J end by 5 bases, with 13 bases between. Germline V gene lookup returns CDR1 MDHEN and CDR2 SYDVKM. This CDR3 comprises 14 residues. The gene calls are TRBV28 and TRBJ1-2; no definite D call. The sample taken for sequencing was PBMCs. This sequence originates from a woman aged 25 to 45 in good health and CMV-seronegative. The CDR3 nucleotides are TGTGCCAGCAGTTTCGGAGGCCACTCTTATGGCTACACCTTC. Residues: CASSFGGHSYGYTF.